This TCR beta chain was sequenced in a study of shared clonotypes between healthy human individuals. Findings of the study overall: Clonotype sharing among donors was expected to depend on sequencing depth. Naive subsets generally had larger estimated richness than memory subsets.

Details on this clone: The antigen remains undetermined.

Assay used: immunoSEQ multiplex PCR; TCRdb lists only in-frame clones, some missing. The sample has about 330,000 clones, around nine tenths seen once. The CDR3 totals 18 residues. The V gene's germline CDR1 is SGHRS and CDR2 YFSETQ. Unmatched junction bases numbered 13, after V lost 4 bases and J lost 0 bases. Free of recent acute infections or vaccinations, the donors were healthy HIV-negative adults. The chain carries TRBV5-1 and TRBJ2-7, with TRBD1 matching over 10 bases. Sequencing input: memory CD8+ T cells sorted from blood. The sample's subset: CD45RO+ cells pooled with CCR7-negative TemRA cells. This receptor was taken from a man younger than 30 in good health. The DNA of the CDR3 is TGCGCCAGCAGCGCCGGGACAGGGGTTGGGAGGGGCTCCTACGAGCAGTACTTC. It specifies CASSAGTGVGRGSYEQYF. Drawing the rest from reference TRBV5-1 and TRBJ2-7, the complete variable domain is KAGVTQTPRYLIKTRGQQVTLSCSPISGHRSVSWYQQTPGQGLQFLFEYFSETQRNKGNFPGRFSGRQFSNSRSEMNVSTLELGDSALYLCASSAGTGVGRGSYEQYFGPGTRLTVT.